The source of this T cell receptor beta chain is a study of PD-1 blockade in classical Hodgkin lymphoma. Study-wide background: Patients were dosed intravenously with nivolumab at 3 mg/kg every 2 weeks. Study conclusions and caveats: Complete responders started with a diversity level that resembled newly diagnosed patients at baseline.

All the patients suffered relapse after autologous stem cell transplantation, and brentuximab vedotin exposure differed. Libraries were prepared by immunoSEQ multiplex PCR; TCRdb keeps only in-frame clonotypes and omits some of them. The sample carries roughly 28,000 clones, less than 75% recorded once. CDR1 and CDR2 from the germline V gene are SEHNR and FQNEAQ (reference sequence). V dropped 4 bases and J dropped 7 bases, with 14 bases sitting between them. The CDR3 loop spans 15 amino acids. A remark on this clone: The antigen is undetermined.

The receptor was derived from a human donor with classical Hodgkin lymphoma. The chain recombines TRBV7-9 with TRBJ1-6, with a tentative D call TRBD1 (6 bases). The sample in question was peripheral blood mononuclear cells (PBMCs), obtained before the second cycle of nivolumab. The CDR3 coding sequence is TGTGCCAGCAGCTCCGGGACAACAAACAATTCACCCCTCCACTTT. It yields the protein CASSSGTTNNSPLHF.